Below, one TCR beta chain is given with its context. As yet, its antigen is unknown. The sample originates from a study of CD8 T cells in ankylosing spondylitis. Trimming took 11 bases from V and 3 from J, leaving 14 bases between them. The CDR3 totals 12 residues. Germline V gene lookup returns CDR1 MNHEY and CDR2 SMNVEV (reference sequence). Notes on the study in general: Blood from ankylosing spondylitis patients appeared to carry a characteristic roughly 8-variant TCR beta motif.

Researchers built TCR beta libraries using quantitative 5'-RACE with molecular barcodes. Each CDR3 protein gets one entry after TCRdb re-called the 5' RACE reads with MiXCR. The table shows some 87,000 distinct CDR3 sequences, with 27% occurring only once. This chain uses TRBV27 with TRBJ2-7; D assignment may be TRBD1 or TRBD2 (5 bases each). This TCR derives from a male donor with ankylosing spondylitis or in good health (not recorded which). Sequencing was done on a sample of blood, either unsorted or a sorted T cell fraction (not recorded which). This chain's CDR3 is CASGGGRYEQYF. As DNA, the CDR3 is TGTGCCTCCGGTGGGGGACGCTACGAGCAGTACTTC.